Below are 10 T cell receptor beta chains sequenced from a single sample in a study of control samples from healthy donors and cancer patients. Clones were read by immunoSEQ multiplex PCR, and TCRdb kept only the in-frame ones, dropping some. The sample includes 120,000 to 150,000 clones, roughly 94% seen only once; the top ten take around 13%. Sequences were obtained from blood. These receptors came from a man aged 35 to 55 in good health.

Only one count was recorded for this clone. The rearrangement uses TRBV7-3 and TRBJ2-7, with no clear D. The CDR3 spans 12 residues. The germline V gene has CDR1 SGHTA and CDR2 FQGTGA. The V end was cut by 5 bases, the J end by 10 bases, with 15 bases between. The CDR3 reads CASSDYSGRQYF. The DNA of the CDR3 is TGTGCCAGCAGCGATTACTCCGGAAGACAGTACTTC.

The rearrangement uses TRBV5-8 and TRBJ1-1; D unresolved. Germline loops: CDR1 SGHTS, CDR2 YDEGEE. The CDR3 is 14 amino acids. V lost 5 bases and J 1 base, leaving 12 bases between the germline ends. The CDR3 DNA reads as TGTGCCAGCAGACGTGACTGGGGGAACACTGAAGCTTTCTTT. Translation gives CASRRDWGNTEAFF. The full variable domain, rest sourced from reference TRBV5-8 and TRBJ1-1, is EAGVTQSPTHLIKTRGQQATLRCSPISGHTSVYWYQQALGLGLQFLLWYDEGEERNRGNFPPRFSGRQFPNYSSELNVNALELEDSALYLCASRRDWGNTEAFFGQGTRLTVV.

The rearrangement uses TRBV9 and TRBJ2-7, with D unresolved. Between the trimmed V and J ends, which lost 0 bases and 4 bases, there was a span of 14 bases. Germline assignment: CDR1 SGDLS and CDR2 YYNGEE. CDR3 length equals 15 residues. The CDR3 coding sequence is TGTGCCAGCAGCGTAGACCGTGCAGCTATTTACGAGCAGTACTTC. Encoded protein: CASSVDRAAIYEQYF.

The chain carries TRBV3-1 (or the pseudogene TRBV3-2) and TRBJ1-2; D possibly corresponds to TRBD1 (5 bases). CDR3 size: 15 residues. In germline, CDR1 is LGHDT, CDR2 YNNKEL (reference sequence). The V and J ends lost 4 bases and 5 bases respectively, with 17 bases between them. As DNA, the CDR3 is TGTGCCAGCAGCCCGCGGGACTCTGAATTTTATGGCTACACCTTC. Translating gives CASSPRDSEFYGYTF.

V gene TRBV10-2 combines with J gene TRBJ2-5; TRBD2 is a possible D gene (6 bases). Germline CDR1 and CDR2: WSHSY and SAAADI. The CDR3 totals 12 residues. V was shortened by 11 bases and J by 2 bases, with 12 bases between the two germline ends. The CDR3 DNA is TGCGCCTCCTCGGGGGAGCAAGAGACCCAGTACTTC. Encoded protein: CASSGEQETQYF.

This rearrangement joins TRBV14 to TRBJ1-4; TRBD1 agrees at 8 bases. CDR1 is SGHDN and CDR2 is FVKESK in the germline V gene. The CDR3 length is 17 residues. With 4 bases clipped from V and 6 bases from J, the junction kept 13 bases outside the gene matches. In DNA, the CDR3 is TGTGCCAGCAGCCGAGGAATGAGGACAGGGTTTGATGAAAAACTGTTTTTT. Encoded protein: CASSRGMRTGFDEKLFF. Complete variable domain (other parts from reference TRBV14 and TRBJ1-4): EAGVTQFPSHSVIEKGQTVTLRCDPISGHDNLYWYRRVMGKEIKFLLHFVKESKQDESGMPNNRFLAERTGGTYSTLKVQPAELEDSGVYFCASSRGMRTGFDEKLFFGSGTQLSVL.

The genes are TRBV7-8 and TRBJ1-1, with D possibly TRBD1 on 6 matching bases. The CDR3 has 13 residues. Germline V gene lookup returns CDR1 SGHVS and CDR2 FQNEAQ. V lost 2 bases and J 5 bases, leaving 9 bases between the germline ends. The CDR3 is CASSLTGSTEAFF. As DNA, the CDR3 is TGTGCCAGCAGCTTAACAGGGAGTACTGAAGCTTTCTTT.

The gene calls are TRBV11-3 and TRBJ2-3; TRBD2 aligns across 8 bases. With 5 bases clipped from V and 6 bases from J, the junction kept 16 bases outside the gene matches. The CDR3 is 17 residues long. Germline CDR1 is SGHNT and CDR2 is YENEEA. CDR3 sequence: CASSPGFGAGVPDTQYF. CDR3 DNA sequence: TGTGCCAGCAGCCCCGGCTTCGGAGCGGGAGTTCCGGATACGCAGTATTTT.

The chain links TRBV6-2 or TRBV6-3 to TRBJ1-1; D may be TRBD1 (6 bases). From germline, CDR1 is MNHEY and CDR2 SVGEGT. The CDR3 is 13 residues long. The V end was cut by 6 bases, the J end by 2 bases, with 10 bases between. The chain's CDR3 is CASSVDRNTEAFF. The CDR3 DNA follows: TGTGCCAGCAGCGTGGACAGAAACACTGAAGCTTTCTTT.

Note on this clone: One end of the junction varies from germline; a read error may be responsible. V is TRBV7-7 and J is TRBJ2-2; tentative D call: TRBD2 (5 bases). CDR3 length equals 14 residues. The germline CDR1 and CDR2 sequences are SSHAT and FNYEAQ (reference sequence). The CDR3 sequence is CASSEGLRTGELFF. The CDR3 DNA reads as TGTGCTAGCAGCGAGGGATTGCGGACCGGGGAGCTGTTTTTT.